This record looks at one TCR beta chain sequence and its context. Its antigen is not identified. The sample belongs to a study of T cell responses to AZD1222 COVID-19 vaccine. The CDR3 is made up of 13 amino acids. In germline, CDR1 is LGHDT, CDR2 YNNKEL (reference sequence). Trimming removed 6 bases from V and 0 bases from J, with 9 bases in between. Repertoires were generated with immunoSEQ multiplex PCR, while TCRdb's copy carries only in-frame clones and drops some. The sample comprises 120,000 to 150,000 clones, about nine tenths of which are singletons, and less than 15% rests with the top ten. Study findings and constraints: Spike-specific TCR repertoires showed rising breadth and depth after two AZD1222 doses. Spike regions recognized by vaccine-associated CD4 TCRs spanned the protein, led by 160-218 and 743-854. Baseline seropositivity occurred in only six AZD1222 recipients.

Here the sequenced sample was peripheral blood, taken on day 0 of AZD1222 vaccination. The receptor was derived from an adult in good health. This chain joins TRBV3-1 (or the pseudogene TRBV3-2) and TRBJ2-7, with D unclear. The chain's CDR3 is CASRDDNSYEQYF. CDR3 nucleotide sequence: TGTGCCAGCAGAGACGACAACTCCTACGAGCAGTACTTC.